These 31 T cell receptor beta chains came from one sample sequenced in a study of blood T cell repertoires in COVID-19 (dated by TCRdb to about 2020). Libraries were prepared through the immunoSEQ multiplex PCR assay. TCRdb limited this immuneACCESS table to in-frame rearrangements with V and J called. A share of clones is missing; checked studies link under half to unresolved V genes, and the rest is unexplained. Here the sample has about 190,000 clones; 88% occur a single time. The ten largest clones represent approximately 4% of the sample. Sample: peripheral blood. These receptors were taken from a human donor in a cohort sampled during active COVID-19.

This clone showed up just a few times. This sample also contains other DNA sequences that code for the same CDR3. The chain has TRBV7-2 and TRBJ2-7; 9 nucleotides align to TRBD1. The J segment lost 1 base and the V segment lost 6 bases, leaving 4 bases of the junction unmatched. The CDR3 totals 14 residues. The germline V gene has CDR1 SGHTA and CDR2 FQGNSA. In nucleotides, the CDR3 is TGTGCCAGCAGGTCCGGGACAGGGTCCTACGAGCAGTACTTC. Amino acids: CASRSGTGSYEQYF.

The chain recombines TRBV2 with TRBJ2-1, with 14 bases aligning to TRBD2. Germline V lookup: CDR1 SNHLY, CDR2 FYNNEI. The V gene end was trimmed by 8 bases and the J gene end by 8 bases; junction bases not matched to a gene: 14. The CDR3 consists of 17 residues. The CDR3 DNA is TGTGCCAGCTCCCAGGGACTAGCGGGAGCCGCCCGCGATGAGCAGTTCTTC. It encodes CASSQGLAGAARDEQFF.

The genes are TRBV5-8 and TRBJ1-3, with TRBD1 matching 7 bases. The CDR3 loop spans 15 amino acids. V shed 2 bases, J shed 2 bases, and the junction held 4 bases outside the gene matches. The V gene's germline CDR1 is SGHTS and CDR2 YDEGEE. The CDR3 DNA is TGTGCCAGCAGCTTTCGACAGGGCCCTGGAAACACCATATATTTT. Translated, it gives CASSFRQGPGNTIYF.

About this clone: The same CDR3 also results from other DNA sequences found in this sample. This rearrangement joins TRBV18 to TRBJ2-7; TRBD1 matches 9 bases. The V gene end was trimmed by 3 bases and the J gene end by 4 bases; junction bases not matched to a gene: 4. The CDR3 extends over 14 amino acids. Germline lookup yields CDR1 KGHSH and CDR2 LQKENI. DNA for the CDR3: TGTGCCAGCTCACCCCCGGGACAGGGATACGAGCAGTACTTC. Amino acids: CASSPPGQGYEQYF. The variable domain in full, with the rest retrieved from reference TRBV18 and TRBJ2-7, is NAGVMQNPRHLVRRRGQEARLRCSPMKGHSHVYWYRQLPEEGLKFMVYLQKENIIDESGMPKERFSAEFPKEGPSILRIQQVVRGDSAAYFCASSPPGQGYEQYFGPGTRLTVT.

The J gene is TRBJ1-2, the V gene TRBV27, with TRBD1 matching over 9 bases. The ends lost 9 bases at V and 6 bases at J; junction bases unmatched: 11. Germline CDR1 reads MNHEY; CDR2 reads SMNVEV (reference sequence). This CDR3 is 14 amino acids long. CDR3: CASRPGTGFNGYTF. The CDR3 bases are TGTGCCAGTCGTCCCGGGACAGGGTTCAATGGCTACACCTTC.

The gene calls are TRBV15 and TRBJ1-6; TRBD1 is a possible D gene (6 bases). Germline V gene data show CDR1 as LNHNV and CDR2 as YYDKDF (reference sequence). Between the trimmed V and J ends, which lost 1 base and 8 bases, there was a span of 12 bases. The CDR3 runs 15 residues. For the CDR3, the DNA is TGTGCCACCAGCAGAGTACGGGCAGGGGATTCACCCCTCCACTTT. This sequence encodes CATSRVRAGDSPLHF.

This clone was detected only a few times. V is TRBV28 and J is TRBJ2-1, with 9 positions matching TRBD2. V dropped 3 bases and J dropped 0; count of bases not matched to a gene: 6. Per germline, CDR1 MDHEN and CDR2 SYDVKM. The CDR3 contains 17 residues. CDR3 coding DNA: TGTGCCAGCAGTTTCCCTAGCGGGAAACGCTCCTACAATGAGCAGTTCTTC. Translated: CASSFPSGKRSYNEQFF.

In the case of this clone: This specimen includes other DNA sequences encoding the same CDR3. The genes are TRBV6-5 and TRBJ2-7, with D perhaps TRBD1 (5 bases). Germline CDR1 reads MNHEY; CDR2 reads SVGAGI. V was pared by 6 bases and J by 4 bases, with 10 bases between. The CDR3 runs to 12 residues. CDR3 sequence reads: CASRGRGYEQYF. CDR3 DNA: TGTGCCAGCAGGGGAAGGGGTTACGAGCAGTACTTC.

The rearrangement joins TRBV14 to TRBJ2-1; D not resolved. The ends were cut back, 4 bases at V and 5 bases at J, with 12 bases in the middle. The CDR3 is 14 amino acids. The germline gives CDR1 SGHDN, CDR2 FVKESK. CDR3 sequence: CASSRTMAHNEQFF. The CDR3 region has the DNA TGTGCCAGCAGCCGTACGATGGCCCACAATGAGCAGTTCTTC. The full variable domain, its missing parts supplied by reference TRBV14 and TRBJ2-1, is EAGVTQFPSHSVIEKGQTVTLRCDPISGHDNLYWYRRVMGKEIKFLLHFVKESKQDESGMPNNRFLAERTGGTYSTLKVQPAELEDSGVYFCASSRTMAHNEQFFGPGTRLTVL.

The gene calls are TRBV6-6 and TRBJ2-1, with no clear D. The CDR3 extends over 12 amino acids. The V end was cut by 0 bases, the J end by 10 bases, with 7 bases between. Germline CDR1 reads MNHNY; CDR2 reads SVGAGI (reference sequence). The CDR3 here is CASSYSLSEQFF. In DNA form, the CDR3 reads TGTGCCAGCAGTTACTCGTTGAGCGAGCAGTTCTTC.

This clone has only a few counts. The gene calls are TRBV5-4 and TRBJ2-6; no firm D call. Trimming took 3 bases from V and 0 from J, leaving 7 bases between them. Germline loops: CDR1 SGHNT, CDR2 YYREEE (reference sequence). CDR3 length equals 15 residues. The CDR3 nucleotides are TGTGCCAGCAGCTCTTTCTCCTCTGGGGCCAACGTCCTGACTTTC. This sequence encodes CASSSFSSGANVLTF.

This chain connects TRBV6-2 or TRBV6-3 to TRBJ2-1; 8 positions match TRBD2. The trim removed 0 bases at V and 7 bases at J, leaving 11 bases unmatched. CDR1 and CDR2 (germline): MNHEY, SVGEGT. The CDR3 consists of 17 residues. CDR3 in DNA: TGTGCCAGCAGTTACTCCTTCGTAAGCGGGAGTGATAATGAGCAGTTCTTC. Its translation: CASSYSFVSGSDNEQFF.

V usage is TRBV4-1 and J usage is TRBJ1-1; D is unresolved. Trimming removed 5 bases at V and 3 bases at J, with 10 bases between. This CDR3 has 13 amino acids. Germline-derived CDR1 and CDR2 are MGHRA and YSYEKL. DNA of the CDR3: TGCGCCAGCAGCTATTACAGAGACACTGAAGCTTTCTTT. Translation: CASSYYRDTEAFF.

J is TRBJ1-2 and V is TRBV5-1, with 8 bases identical to TRBD1. The CDR3 length is 15 residues. CDR1 SGHRS and CDR2 YFSETQ come from the germline V gene. Trimming took 2 bases from V and 0 from J; bases not matched to a gene: 3. CDR3 nucleotide sequence: TGCGCCAGCAGCTTAGCGGGACAGGCTAACTATGGCTACACCTTC. It codes for CASSLAGQANYGYTF.

V usage is TRBV6-2 or TRBV6-3 and J usage is TRBJ2-7, with TRBD2 matching over 16 bases. The V gene's germline CDR1 is MNHEY and CDR2 SVGEGT. V dropped 2 bases and J dropped 8; count of bases not matched to a gene: 9. This CDR3 has 17 residues. The CDR3 DNA sequence: TGTGCCAGCAGTTACCCCCAGGGACTAGCGGGAGGGACGAAGCAGTACTTC. Protein sequence: CASSYPQGLAGGTKQYF.

This chain links TRBV30 with TRBJ1-2, with D possibly TRBD1 on 6 matching bases. Germline V gene lookup returns CDR1 GTSNPN and CDR2 SVGIG (reference sequence). V lost 1 base and J lost 4, with 16 bases in between. This CDR3 contains 15 residues. The CDR3 reads CAWSASTGTFYGYTF. As DNA, the CDR3 is TGTGCCTGGAGTGCTTCGACCGGGACATTCTATGGCTACACCTTC.

The chain recombines TRBV18 with TRBJ2-5, with D perhaps matching TRBD1 (6 bases). CDR3 length: 15 residues. Germline CDR1 and CDR2: KGHSH and LQKENI. The ends were cut back, 3 bases at V and 1 base at J, with 12 bases in the middle. CDR3 DNA sequence: TGTGCCAGCTCACCGATTCAGACAGGCCAAGAGACCCAGTACTTC. Its translation: CASSPIQTGQETQYF. Full variable domain (remainder filled in from reference TRBV18 and TRBJ2-5): NAGVMQNPRHLVRRRGQEARLRCSPMKGHSHVYWYRQLPEEGLKFMVYLQKENIIDESGMPKERFSAEFPKEGPSILRIQQVVRGDSAAYFCASSPIQTGQETQYFGPGTRLLVL.

A single count supports this clone. This chain links TRBV6-5 with TRBJ1-2, with 9 positions matching TRBD1. The V gene's germline CDR1 is MNHEY and CDR2 SVGAGI. The length of the CDR3 is 14 residues. With 2 bases clipped from V and 7 bases from J, the junction kept 5 bases outside the gene matches. The CDR3 loop is CASSYRDRVGGYTF. CDR3 in DNA: TGTGCCAGCAGTTACCGGGACAGGGTGGGTGGCTACACCTTC.

The chain recombines TRBV28 with TRBJ1-1, with D possibly matching TRBD1 (5 bases). In germline, CDR1 is MDHEN, CDR2 SYDVKM. The CDR3 sequence is 18 residues long. V was cut by 4 bases and J by 6 bases, with 27 bases left in between. CDR3 in amino acids: CASSWSKGRGGIRPEAFF. The CDR3 DNA follows: TGTGCCAGCAGTTGGAGTAAGGGGCGGGGAGGTATTAGACCTGAAGCTTTCTTT. Together with reference TRBV28 and TRBJ1-1, the CDR3 gives the full variable domain: DVKVTQSSRYLVKRTGEKVFLECVQDMDHENMFWYRQDPGLGLRLIYFSYDVKMKEKGDIPEGYSVSREKKERFSLILESASTNQTSMYLCASSWSKGRGGIRPEAFFGQGTRLTVV.

V gene TRBV6-2 or TRBV6-3 combines with J gene TRBJ2-4, with 9 bases identical to TRBD2. J lost 9 bases, V lost 0 bases, and 3 bases had no gene match. The CDR3 has 14 amino acids. In germline, CDR1 is MNHEY, CDR2 SVGEGT. The CDR3 coding sequence is TGTGCCAGCAGTTACTCCGGGACTAGCCCCATTCAGTACTTC. Translated: CASSYSGTSPIQYF.

The rearrangement uses TRBV19 and TRBJ1-2; 9 nucleotides match TRBD1. The germline gives CDR1 LNHDA, CDR2 SQIVND (reference sequence). V dropped 1 base and J dropped 1; count of bases not matched to a gene: 7. The CDR3 sequence is 17 residues long. The CDR3 here is CASSIALNRGHNYGYTF. In DNA form, the CDR3 reads TGTGCCAGTAGTATAGCCCTCAACAGGGGGCATAACTATGGCTACACCTTC.

The rearrangement joins TRBV4-1 to TRBJ2-1; the match to TRBD2 covers 14 bases. The CDR3 runs to 13 residues. V lost 8 bases to trimming and J lost 8 bases; unmatched junction nucleotides: 2. Per germline, CDR1 MGHRA and CDR2 YSYEKL. The DNA of the CDR3 is TGCGCCAGCGGGACTAGCGGGAGTGATGAGCAGTTCTTC. It codes for CASGTSGSDEQFF.

This clone appeared a few times. The chain joins TRBV10-1 to TRBJ2-1, with D possibly TRBD2 on 5 matching bases. Germline V gene lookup returns CDR1 WNHNN and CDR2 SYGVQD (reference sequence). With 0 bases removed from V and 2 bases from J, the gap between germline ends came to 14 bases. CDR3 length: 17 amino acids. This CDR3 is CASSESRSLRAYNEQFF. The CDR3 coding sequence is TGCGCCAGCAGTGAGTCGAGAAGCTTGAGGGCCTACAATGAGCAGTTCTTC.

The J gene is TRBJ1-1, the V gene TRBV19; D may be TRBD1 (6 bases). Germline CDR1 LNHDA, CDR2 SQIVND (reference sequence). This CDR3 spans 14 amino acids. V lost 2 bases and J lost 6, with 13 bases in between. The CDR3 coding sequence is TGTGCCAGTAGTATACAGGGGATTGGCCCTGAAGCTTTCTTT. Its protein is CASSIQGIGPEAFF.

V is TRBV5-5 and J is TRBJ2-4, with D tentatively TRBD1 (5 bases). The CDR3 consists of 15 residues. V was clipped by 3 bases and J by 0 bases, with 10 bases between them. Germline lookup yields CDR1 SGHKS and CDR2 YYEKEE (reference sequence). The CDR3 region has the DNA TGTGCCAGCAGCTCACAGGTACTAGCCAAAAACATTCAGTACTTC. This translates into CASSSQVLAKNIQYF.

This chain connects TRBV14 to TRBJ2-7; 8 nucleotides align to TRBD2. The length of the CDR3 is 17 residues. From germline, CDR1 is SGHDN and CDR2 FVKESK. After removal of 1 base from V and 0 bases from J, the junction contained 8 bases not matched to a gene. CDR3 residues: CASSQAFGREDSYEQYF. CDR3 nucleotides: TGTGCCAGCAGCCAAGCTTTTGGGCGGGAGGACTCCTACGAGCAGTACTTC.

CDR3 protein: CASSQEGASSIGELFF. CDR3 bases: TGCGCCAGCAGCCAAGAGGGAGCTAGCTCCATCGGGGAGCTGTTTTTT. The chain joins TRBV4-3 to TRBJ2-2; D is perhaps TRBD2 (5 bases). The CDR3 has 16 amino acids. Trimming shortened V by 0 bases and J by 7 bases, and 15 bases separated the two germline ends. Germline V gives CDR1 LGHNA, CDR2 YSLEER.

This chain uses TRBV24-1 with TRBJ2-3; the match to TRBD2 covers 7 bases. CDR1 is KGHDR and CDR2 is SFDVKD in the germline V gene. The length of the CDR3 is 16 residues. V gave up 5 bases and J gave up 7 bases; unmatched junction bases: 14. The chain's CDR3 is CATSALGRGLENTQYF. The CDR3 DNA is TGTGCCACCAGTGCCCTTGGGAGGGGTTTAGAGAATACGCAGTATTTT.

The V gene is TRBV29-1, the J gene TRBJ2-5; TRBD1 matches 7 bases. This CDR3 has 16 amino acids. The germline CDR1 and CDR2 sequences are SQVTM and ANQGSEA. The ends lost 0 bases at V and 4 bases at J; junction bases unmatched: 11. CDR3 in amino acids: CSVEDLTGRGGETQYF. The CDR3 region has the DNA TGCAGCGTTGAAGACCTGACAGGGCGAGGCGGAGAGACCCAGTACTTC.

The rearrangement links TRBV6-5 to TRBJ2-2, with D maybe TRBD1 (6 bases). Germline assignment: CDR1 MNHEY and CDR2 SVGAGI. V shed 6 bases and J shed 1 base, with 9 bases lying between them. The CDR3 is 14 residues long. The CDR3 bases are TGTGCCAGCAGACAACAGGGGAACACCGGGGAGCTGTTTTTT. It encodes CASRQQGNTGELFF.

The V gene is TRBV5-4, the J gene TRBJ2-5; the D gene is possibly TRBD1 (5 bases). The germline V and J ends were trimmed by 2 bases and 2 bases, with 13 bases remaining between them. Germline V CDR1 and CDR2: SGHNT, YYREEE (reference sequence). This CDR3 region has 15 residues. In DNA, the CDR3 is TGTGCCAGCAGCTTTAATCCAGGGTCACAAGAGACCCAGTACTTC. This translates into CASSFNPGSQETQYF. The entire variable domain, with the rest obtained from reference TRBV5-4 and TRBJ2-5, is as follows: ETGVTQSPTHLIKTRGQQVTLRCSSQSGHNTVSWYQQALGQGPQFIFQYYREEENGRGNFPPRFSGLQFPNYSSELNVNALELDDSALYLCASSFNPGSQETQYFGPGTRLLVL.